This entry lists 14 T cell receptor beta chains sequenced from one sample in a study of identical twins. TCRdb re-called the 5' RACE reads through MiXCR, storing one row per CDR3 protein. The sample yields 700,000 or so distinct CDR3 sequences, roughly 8% seen once. This sample was shared with a second study, whose subject was yellow fever vaccine responses in identical twins.

Sequencing was done on a sample of PBMCs. The receptors shown here come from a woman in her late teens or twenties in good health.

In this sample, this clonotype turned up a few times. This chain connects TRBV7-8 to TRBJ1-2; TRBD1 agrees at 8 bases. The germline CDR1 and CDR2 sequences are SGHVS and FQNEAQ. After removal of 10 bases from V and 1 base from J, the junction contained 5 bases not matched to a gene. The CDR3 extends over 13 amino acids. The CDR3 DNA follows: TGTGCCACCCGGGACAGGTTTAACTATGGCTACACCTTC. Its protein is CATRDRFNYGYTF.

The chain uses TRBV11-2 and TRBJ1-1; no clear D gene. The V end was cut by 3 bases, the J end by 5 bases, with 13 bases between. This CDR3 region has 14 residues. Germline assignment: CDR1 SGHAT and CDR2 FQNNGV. The CDR3 DNA reads as TGTGCCAGCAGCTTGCAGCAGACGAAGACTGAAGCTTTCTTT. It specifies CASSLQQTKTEAFF. Looking up the rest from reference TRBV11-2 and TRBJ1-1 gives the full variable domain: EAGVAQSPRYKIIEKRQSVAFWCNPISGHATLYWYQQILGQGPKLLIQFQNNGVVDDSQLPKDRFSAERLKGVDSTLKIQPAKLEDSAVYLCASSLQQTKTEAFFGQGTRLTVV.

This clonotype showed up just a few times. V is TRBV20-1 and J is TRBJ1-4; TRBD1 is a possible D gene (5 bases). CDR1 is DFQATT and CDR2 is SNEGSKA in the germline V gene (reference sequence). The CDR3 consists of 13 residues. Trimming left V 5 bases short and J 4 bases short, with 11 bases between. CDR3: CSARGPDNEKLFF. CDR3 nucleotides: TGCAGTGCTCGGGGACCGGATAATGAAAAACTGTTTTTT.

The table lists this clonotype with a few counts. The CDR3 nucleotides are TGTGCCACTTACACAGGGGGCGCTGGGGCCAACGTCCTGACTTTC. It translates to CATYTGGAGANVLTF. The J gene is TRBJ2-6, the V gene TRBV19, with TRBD1 identical over 9 bases. J was trimmed by 2 bases and V by 10 bases; bases with no gene match: 6. Germline V CDR1 and CDR2: LNHDA, SQIVND (reference sequence). CDR3 length: 15 amino acids. Full variable domain (remainder filled in from reference TRBV19 and TRBJ2-6): DGGITQSPKYLFRKEGQNVTLSCEQNLNHDAMYWYRQDPGQGLRLIYYSQIVNDFQKGDIAEGYSVSREKKESFPLTVTSAQKNPTAFYLCATYTGGAGANVLTFGAGSRLTVL.

The gene calls are TRBV15 and TRBJ2-2, with D possibly matching TRBD2 (6 bases). This CDR3 has 16 amino acids. Germline CDR1 is LNHNV and CDR2 is YYDKDF (reference sequence). Trimming removed 0 bases from V and 2 bases from J, with 10 bases in between. CDR3 sequence: CATSRDREANTGELFF. The CDR3 region has the DNA TGTGCCACCAGCAGAGATAGGGAGGCAAACACCGGGGAGCTGTTTTTT.

J is TRBJ2-3 and V is TRBV29-1; 8 bases are a match to TRBD2. This CDR3 has 12 amino acids. The germline V gene encodes CDR1 SQVTM and CDR2 ANQGSEA. V was clipped by 6 bases and J by 6 bases; unmatched bases: 5. The CDR3, as DNA: TGCAGCGTGACGGGGGGGCCGGATACGCAGTATTTT. Amino acid sequence: CSVTGGPDTQYF.

The rearrangement joins TRBV10-3 to TRBJ1-4, with no clear D. The V end was cut by 2 bases, the J end by 2 bases, with 9 bases between. This CDR3 comprises 15 residues. CDR1 is ENHRY, CDR2 SYGVKD, per germline. As DNA, the CDR3 is TGTGCCATCAGTGAGCAGGCGGGGACTAATGAAAAACTGTTTTTT. Amino acid sequence: CAISEQAGTNEKLFF.

The chain combines TRBV24-1 with TRBJ2-5; 11 nucleotides line up with TRBD2. J lost 3 bases, V lost 0 bases, and 2 bases had no gene match. The V gene's germline CDR1 is KGHDR and CDR2 SFDVKD. The CDR3 is made up of 16 amino acids. CDR3 amino acids: CATSDLSLAGEETQYF. CDR3 DNA: TGTGCCACCAGTGATTTGTCACTAGCGGGAGAAGAGACCCAGTACTTC.

The chain combines TRBV5-5 with TRBJ2-3; D is possibly TRBD1 (5 bases). V dropped 10 bases and J dropped 3 bases, with 18 bases sitting between them. The CDR3 loop spans 14 amino acids. CDR1 SGHKS and CDR2 YYEKEE come from the germline V gene (reference sequence). The CDR3 sequence is CASRQQGRTDTQYF. CDR3 nucleotide sequence: TGTGCCTCCCGTCAGCAGGGAAGAACAGATACGCAGTATTTT. Looking up the rest from reference TRBV5-5 and TRBJ2-3 gives the full variable domain: DAGVTQSPTHLIKTRGQQVTLRCSPISGHKSVSWYQQVLGQGPQFIFQYYEKEERGRGNFPDRFSARQFPNYSSELNVNALLLGDSALYLCASRQQGRTDTQYFGPGTRLTVL.

The chain recombines TRBV4-3 with TRBJ2-1; 9 bases fit TRBD2. V shed 1 base, J shed 10 bases, and the junction held 5 bases outside the gene matches. Germline V gene lookup returns CDR1 LGHNA and CDR2 YSLEER. The CDR3 runs 14 residues. CDR3 loop: CASSQGWGTSEQFF. In DNA, the CDR3 is TGCGCCAGCAGCCAAGGGTGGGGGACTAGCGAGCAGTTCTTC.

The chain links TRBV6-2 or TRBV6-3 to TRBJ2-1; D unresolved. Trimming took off 2 bases at V and 5 bases at J, with 16 bases between the two ends. The CDR3 runs to 16 residues. Looked up from germline, CDR1 is MNHEY and CDR2 is SVGEGT. The CDR3 loop reads CASSYNSPNYDNEQFF. The CDR3 DNA reads as TGTGCCAGCAGTTACAATTCTCCGAACTACGACAATGAGCAGTTCTTC.

This clonotype was observed at least ten times. The chain carries TRBV28 and TRBJ2-3, with 9 nucleotides matching TRBD1. J lost 6 bases, V lost 6 bases, and 10 bases had no gene match. The CDR3 length is 15 residues. CDR1 MDHEN and CDR2 SYDVKM come from the germline V gene. The CDR3 loop reads CASSQMGQGFDTQYF. In DNA, the CDR3 is TGTGCCAGCAGCCAAATGGGACAGGGATTCGATACGCAGTATTTT.

This chain joins TRBV7-6 and TRBJ2-3; D possibly corresponds to TRBD2 (6 bases). The germline CDR1 and CDR2 sequences are SGHVS and FNYEAQ. The ends were cut back, 1 base at V and 1 base at J, with 15 bases in the middle. The CDR3 totals 17 residues. The CDR3 coding sequence is TGTGCCAGCAGCTTAGATCCCCCTACGGGGGGCACAGATACGCAGTATTTT. The encoded protein is CASSLDPPTGGTDTQYF.

This clonotype was counted ten times or more. The V gene is TRBV12-3 or TRBV12-4, the J gene TRBJ2-1; 7 bases agree with TRBD2. There are 13 residues in the CDR3. J lost 5 bases, V lost 6 bases, and 4 bases had no gene match. As DNA, the CDR3 is TGTGCCAGCAGCCCCACTAGCGACAATGAGCAGTTCTTC. Residues: CASSPTSDNEQFF.